This T cell receptor (beta chain) was identified in a study of long-term antiretroviral therapy in people with HIV. Study as a whole: In the earliest collections, sampling predates the 2015 immediate-ART recommendation by about a decade.

The germline V gene encodes CDR1 SNHLY and CDR2 FYNNEI. V lost 6 bases and J lost 8; bases outside the gene matches: 5. The CDR3 spans 13 residues. Clinicians in the United States treated all participants with HIV. Study conclusions and caveats: Although diversity increased after ART, it remained lower than in transplant donor controls.

Of note for this clone: Its antigen remains unknown.

With survey level as its setting, the immunoSEQ assay was v3.0. Sequencing used immunoSEQ multiplex PCR; TCRdb keeps in-frame clones, though not all of them. The sample lists about 21,000 clones, 60% to 80% occurring once. This TCR derives from a woman aged 35 to 49 with HIV. The V and J genes are TRBV2 and TRBJ1-2, with TRBD1 identical over 11 bases. The sequenced sample was unsorted PBMCs, obtained around 1.8 years before starting antiretroviral therapy. The CDR3 here is CASSPDRGRGYTF. The CDR3 DNA sequence: TGTGCCAGCAGCCCGGACAGGGGGCGAGGCTACACCTTC.